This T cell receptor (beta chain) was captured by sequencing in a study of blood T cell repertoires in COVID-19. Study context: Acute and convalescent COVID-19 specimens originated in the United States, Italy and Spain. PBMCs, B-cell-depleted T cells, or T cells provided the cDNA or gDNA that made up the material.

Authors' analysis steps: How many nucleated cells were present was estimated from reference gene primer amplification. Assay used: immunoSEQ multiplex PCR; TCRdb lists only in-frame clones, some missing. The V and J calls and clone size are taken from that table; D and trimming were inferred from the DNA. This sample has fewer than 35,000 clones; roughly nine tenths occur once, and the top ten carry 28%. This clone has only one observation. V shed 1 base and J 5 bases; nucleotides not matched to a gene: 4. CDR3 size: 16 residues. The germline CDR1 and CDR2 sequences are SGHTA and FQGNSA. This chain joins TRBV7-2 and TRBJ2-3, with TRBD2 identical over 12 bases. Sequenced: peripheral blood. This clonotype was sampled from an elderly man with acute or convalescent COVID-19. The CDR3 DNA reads TGTGCCAGCAGCTTAGGACTAGCGGGAGACGGAGATACGCAGTATTTT. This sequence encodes CASSLGLAGDGDTQYF. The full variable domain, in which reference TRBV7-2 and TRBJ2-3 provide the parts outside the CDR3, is GAGVSQSPSNKVTEKGKDVELRCDPISGHTALYWYRQSLGQGLEFLIYFQGNSAPDKSGLPSDRFSAERTGGSVSTLTIQRTQQEDSAVYLCASSLGLAGDGDTQYFGPGTRLTVL.